The 3 T cell receptor beta chains below all came from one sample that was sequenced in a study of T cells in Graves' hyperthyroidism and ophthalmopathy. Researchers took RNA transcripts and amplified the TCR beta CDR3 regions from them. HTBI primers were used for first-round RT-PCR of the TCR CDR3. One entry per CDR3 protein, called by TCRdb with MiXCR from the multiplex PCR reads. The sample consists of around 290,000 distinct CDR3 sequences, roughly 15% of them appearing once. Specimen: blood. These receptors were obtained from a woman aged 40 to 50 with Graves' hyperthyroidism.

The V and J genes are TRBV7-9 and TRBJ1-2; TRBD1 is a possible D gene (6 bases). Germline V gene data show CDR1 as SEHNR and CDR2 as FQNEAQ (reference sequence). The CDR3 spans 12 residues. Trimming cost V 5 bases and J 6 bases, with 10 bases left between them. The CDR3 region is CASSDRTDGYTF. The CDR3 coding sequence is TGTGCCAGCAGCGACAGGACAGATGGCTACACCTTC.

This clonotype has ten or more counts. This chain connects TRBV11-2 to TRBJ2-5; tentative D call: TRBD2 (5 bases). V was clipped by 4 bases and J by 2 bases, with 20 bases between them. Germline V gene data show CDR1 as SGHAT and CDR2 as FQNNGV. The CDR3 totals 17 residues. The CDR3 DNA is TGTGCCAGCAGCTCGAGGGTCTCGCGTAAAAGGCAAGAGACCCAGTACTTC. The encoded protein is CASSSRVSRKRQETQYF.

V and J are TRBV20-1 and TRBJ2-7; TRBD2 matches 11 bases. V lost 6 bases to trimming and J lost 2 bases; unmatched junction nucleotides: 3. CDR1 DFQATT and CDR2 SNEGSKA come from the germline V gene (reference sequence). The length of the CDR3 is 13 residues. CDR3 sequence: CSATSGSPYEQYF. The CDR3 bases are TGCAGTGCCACTAGCGGGAGTCCCTACGAGCAGTACTTC.